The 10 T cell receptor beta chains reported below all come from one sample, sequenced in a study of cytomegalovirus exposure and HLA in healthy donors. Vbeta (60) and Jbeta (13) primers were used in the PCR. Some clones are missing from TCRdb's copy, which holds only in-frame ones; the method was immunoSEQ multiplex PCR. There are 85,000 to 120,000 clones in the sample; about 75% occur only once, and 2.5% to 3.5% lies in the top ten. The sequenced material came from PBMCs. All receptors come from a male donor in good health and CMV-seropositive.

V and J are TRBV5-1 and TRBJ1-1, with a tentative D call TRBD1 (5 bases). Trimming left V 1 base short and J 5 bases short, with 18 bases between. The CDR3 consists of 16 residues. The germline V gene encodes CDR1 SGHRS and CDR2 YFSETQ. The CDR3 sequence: CASSLSGLGGGTEAFF. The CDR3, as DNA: TGCGCCAGCAGCTTGTCGGGCCTGGGTGGGGGGACTGAAGCTTTCTTT.

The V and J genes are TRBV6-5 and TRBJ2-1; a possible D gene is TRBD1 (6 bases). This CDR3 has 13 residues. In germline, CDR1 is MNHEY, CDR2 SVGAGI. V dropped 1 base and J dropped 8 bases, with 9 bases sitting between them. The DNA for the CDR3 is TGTGCCAGCAGTTACTTCAGGGGCTATGAGCAGTTCTTC. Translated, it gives CASSYFRGYEQFF.

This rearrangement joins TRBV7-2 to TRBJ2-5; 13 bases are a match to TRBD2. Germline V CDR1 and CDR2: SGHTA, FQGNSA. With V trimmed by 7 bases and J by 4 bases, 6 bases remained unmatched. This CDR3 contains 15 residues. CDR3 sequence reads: CASNQGLAGAETQYF. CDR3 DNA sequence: TGTGCCAGCAACCAAGGACTAGCGGGAGCAGAGACCCAGTACTTC.

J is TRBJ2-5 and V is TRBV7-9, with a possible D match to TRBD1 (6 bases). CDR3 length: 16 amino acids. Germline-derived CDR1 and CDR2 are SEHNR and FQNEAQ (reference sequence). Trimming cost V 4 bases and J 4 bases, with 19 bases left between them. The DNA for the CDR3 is TGTGCCAGCAGCTCGCGAACCACAGGGATGGGAGAGACCCAGTACTTC. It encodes CASSSRTTGMGETQYF.

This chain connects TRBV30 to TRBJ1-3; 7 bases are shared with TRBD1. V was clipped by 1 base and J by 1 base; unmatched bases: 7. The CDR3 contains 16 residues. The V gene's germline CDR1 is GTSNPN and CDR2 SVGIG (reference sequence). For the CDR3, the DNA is TGTGCCTGGAGTGGGGACAGTTTCACATCTGGAAACACCATATATTTT. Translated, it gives CAWSGDSFTSGNTIYF.

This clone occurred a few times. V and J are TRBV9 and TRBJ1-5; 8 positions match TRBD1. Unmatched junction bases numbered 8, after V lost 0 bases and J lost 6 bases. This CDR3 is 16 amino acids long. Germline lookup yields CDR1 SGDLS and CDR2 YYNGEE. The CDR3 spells CASSVGTGTFGQPQHF. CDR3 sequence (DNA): TGTGCCAGCAGCGTAGGGACAGGGACGTTCGGTCAGCCCCAGCATTTT.

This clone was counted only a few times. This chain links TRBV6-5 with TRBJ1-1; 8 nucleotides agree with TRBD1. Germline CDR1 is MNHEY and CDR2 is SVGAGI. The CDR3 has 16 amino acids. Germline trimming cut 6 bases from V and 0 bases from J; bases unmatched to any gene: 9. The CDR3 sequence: CASRYRQGFMNTEAFF. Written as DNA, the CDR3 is TGTGCCAGCAGATACCGACAGGGGTTCATGAACACTGAAGCTTTCTTT.

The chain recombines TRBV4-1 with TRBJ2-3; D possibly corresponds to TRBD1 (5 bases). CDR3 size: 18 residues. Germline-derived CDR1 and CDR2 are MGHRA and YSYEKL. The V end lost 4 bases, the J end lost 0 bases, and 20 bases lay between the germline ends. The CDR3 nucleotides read TGCGCCAGCAGCCCAGGGATGGTCATTAGCATTAGCACAGATACGCAGTATTTT. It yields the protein CASSPGMVISISTDTQYF.

The CDR3 reads CAADGTSGVASYEQYF. DNA for the CDR3: TGTGCCGCCGACGGGACTAGCGGGGTCGCCTCCTACGAGCAGTACTTC. This chain joins TRBV30 and TRBJ2-7; 13 nucleotides line up with TRBD2. CDR3 length: 16 amino acids. The germline V gene encodes CDR1 GTSNPN and CDR2 SVGIG (reference sequence). V lost 8 bases to trimming and J lost 0 bases; unmatched junction nucleotides: 10.

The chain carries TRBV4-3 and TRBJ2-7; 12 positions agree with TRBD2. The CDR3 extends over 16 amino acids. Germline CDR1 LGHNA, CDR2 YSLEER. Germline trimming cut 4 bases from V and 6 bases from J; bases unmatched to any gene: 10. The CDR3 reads CASSPRIGLAGREQYF. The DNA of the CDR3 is TGCGCCAGCAGCCCCCGAATTGGACTAGCGGGACGCGAGCAGTACTTC.